What follows are 31 T cell receptor beta chains derived from one specimen sequenced in a study of blood T cell repertoires in COVID-19. Produced via immunoSEQ multiplex PCR; TCRdb's table is partial and in-frame only. The sample yields about 130,000 clones, about nine tenths seen once. Sequencing was performed on PBMCs or T cells enriched from blood (not recorded which). These receptors were obtained from a man in his fifties who had recovered from COVID-19.

This chain uses TRBV7-3 with TRBJ2-7, with TRBD1 matching over 8 bases. Germline CDR1 SGHTA, CDR2 FQGTGA. The CDR3 runs to 14 residues. Trimming at V came to 5 bases and at J to 4 bases, leaving 7 bases not matched to a gene. CDR3 residues: CASSVGQGQYEQYF. CDR3 sequence (DNA): TGTGCCAGCAGCGTTGGACAGGGCCAATACGAGCAGTACTTC.

The chain joins TRBV6-5 to TRBJ1-1; tentatively, D is TRBD1 (5 bases). The germline CDR1 and CDR2 sequences are MNHEY and SVGAGI. This CDR3 has 13 residues. The V end was cut by 6 bases, the J end by 6 bases, with 14 bases between. This CDR3 is CASRPGGGAEAFF. CDR3 DNA sequence: TGTGCCAGCAGACCTGGGGGAGGGGCTGAAGCTTTCTTT.

This chain uses TRBV5-1 with TRBJ2-7; a possible D gene is TRBD2 (5 bases). The CDR3 has 15 amino acids. Trimming left V 0 bases short and J 9 bases short, with 19 bases between. The germline V gene has CDR1 SGHRS and CDR2 YFSETQ. CDR3 amino acids: CASSLDLGSFGGQYF. The DNA of the CDR3 is TGCGCCAGCAGCTTGGATTTGGGGTCTTTCGGAGGGCAGTACTTC.

V gene TRBV28 combines with J gene TRBJ2-7; 10 nucleotides line up with TRBD2. Germline lookup yields CDR1 MDHEN and CDR2 SYDVKM. With V trimmed by 4 bases and J by 9 bases, 15 bases remained unmatched. The CDR3 length is 16 residues. CDR3 protein: CASSSPGSGRGQGQYF. The DNA of the CDR3 is TGTGCCAGCAGTTCCCCAGGGAGCGGGAGGGGACAAGGGCAGTACTTC.

V and J are TRBV7-9 and TRBJ2-4; 9 positions agree with TRBD1. The CDR3 has 15 residues. The ends lost 1 base at V and 4 bases at J; junction bases unmatched: 2. Germline assignment: CDR1 SEHNR and CDR2 FQNEAQ (reference sequence). CDR3 in DNA: TGTGCCAGCAGCTTAGGGGGGACAGGGAAAAACATTCAGTACTTC. As protein: CASSLGGTGKNIQYF.

The chain couples TRBV7-9 to TRBJ1-5, with a weak D call TRBD1 (5 bases). The CDR3 contains 15 residues. Germline V gene sequence: CDR1 SEHNR, CDR2 FQNEAQ (reference sequence). Trimming took 5 bases from V and 5 from J, leaving 16 bases between them. The CDR3 loop is CASSTKGGDDQPQHF. The CDR3 nucleotides are TGTGCCAGCAGCACAAAGGGAGGGGACGATCAGCCCCAGCATTTT.

The chain carries TRBV29-1 and TRBJ1-2, with 9 nucleotides matching TRBD1. The germline V gene has CDR1 SQVTM and CDR2 ANQGSEA. With V trimmed by 6 bases and J by 8 bases, 10 bases remained unmatched. There are 13 residues in the CDR3. The CDR3 region is CSVLGQGLEGYTF. CDR3 DNA sequence: TGCAGCGTATTAGGACAGGGGCTAGAGGGCTACACCTTC. Variable domain in full (rest from reference TRBV29-1 and TRBJ1-2): SAVISQKPSRDICQRGTSLTIQCQVDSQVTMMFWYRQQPGQSLTLIATANQGSEATYESGFVIDKFPISRPNLTFSTLTVSNMSPEDSSIYLCSVLGQGLEGYTFGSGTRLTVV.

The V call is TRBV6-6, the J call TRBJ2-3; possibly TRBD2 for D (6 bases). The V and J ends lost 6 bases and 1 base respectively, with 17 bases between them. CDR3 length equals 16 residues. Germline values: CDR1 MNHNY, CDR2 SVGAGI (reference sequence). The CDR3 loop reads CASRNNPGLGTDTQYF. The CDR3 DNA is TGTGCCAGCAGGAACAATCCGGGACTGGGCACAGATACGCAGTATTTT.

The chain uses TRBV7-7 and TRBJ2-1, with TRBD2 identical over 15 bases. The CDR3 loop spans 18 amino acids. CDR1 is SSHAT, CDR2 FNYEAQ, per germline (reference sequence). V lost 1 base, J lost 0 bases, and 1 base stayed unmatched. Written as DNA, the CDR3 is TGTGCCAGCAGCTTAGGGACTAGCGGGGGGGGCTCCTACAATGAGCAGTTCTTC. Its protein is CASSLGTSGGGSYNEQFF.

The V gene is TRBV3-1 (or the pseudogene TRBV3-2), the J gene TRBJ2-5; D gene unclear. Germline CDR1 reads LGHDT; CDR2 reads YNNKEL (reference sequence). The CDR3 has 13 residues. V was pared by 3 bases and J by 5 bases, with 10 bases between. CDR3 in amino acids: CASSQTGPETQYF. In nucleotides, the CDR3 is TGTGCCAGCAGCCAGACTGGTCCCGAGACCCAGTACTTC.

This clone was found once. This chain joins TRBV7-9 and TRBJ2-1; 14 bases align to TRBD2. The germline CDR1 and CDR2 sequences are SEHNR and FQNEAQ (reference sequence). This CDR3 spans 19 amino acids. V shed 1 base and J 0 bases; nucleotides not matched to a gene: 5. CDR3 loop: CASSLGTSGRRSSYNEQFF. CDR3 sequence (DNA): TGTGCCAGCAGCTTAGGGACTAGCGGGAGGCGGAGCTCCTACAATGAGCAGTTCTTC.

This CDR3 reads CASSLLAGDYNEQFF. The CDR3 nucleotides are TGTGCCAGCAGTCTCCTAGCGGGAGACTACAATGAGCAGTTCTTC. V is TRBV6-5 and J is TRBJ2-1, with TRBD2 matching 10 bases. The V gene's germline CDR1 is MNHEY and CDR2 SVGAGI. The trim removed 5 bases at V and 3 bases at J, leaving 4 bases unmatched. This CDR3 has 15 amino acids.

The chain is built from TRBV7-3 and TRBJ1-1, with 9 bases aligning to TRBD1. In germline, CDR1 is SGHTA, CDR2 FQGTGA. The CDR3 runs to 17 residues. J gave up 4 bases and V 2 bases, and 11 bases lay outside the gene matches. DNA of the CDR3: TGTGCCAGCAGCTTAGGGGACAGGGTTGGGAGGAGCACTGAAGCTTTCTTT. Protein: CASSLGDRVGRSTEAFF.

The gene calls are TRBV6-5 and TRBJ1-2, with 8 bases fitting TRBD1. Germline V gene lookup returns CDR1 MNHEY and CDR2 SVGAGI. The junction had 4 bases not matched to a gene; V was cut back by 8 bases and J by 8 bases. The CDR3 has 11 amino acids. The CDR3, as DNA: TGTGCCAGCCGGACAGGGAAGGGCTACACCTTC. Protein product: CASRTGKGYTF.

The chain is built from TRBV11-2 and TRBJ1-4; 12 bases match TRBD1. With 5 bases clipped from V and 7 bases from J, the junction kept 5 bases outside the gene matches. The germline gives CDR1 SGHAT, CDR2 FQNNGV. This CDR3 is 15 amino acids long. The CDR3 DNA reads as TGTGCCAGCAGCCAAGGGACAGGGGGCCCTGAAAAACTGTTTTTT. This gives the protein CASSQGTGGPEKLFF.

CDR3 region: CASSERQLSGANVLTF. CDR3 bases: TGTGCCAGCAGTGAGAGACAGTTATCCGGGGCCAACGTCCTGACTTTC. The genes are TRBV2 and TRBJ2-6, with D maybe TRBD1 (5 bases). The CDR3 totals 16 residues. Germline V gives CDR1 SNHLY, CDR2 FYNNEI. V was shortened by 3 bases and J by 4 bases, with 13 bases between the two germline ends.

The rearrangement uses TRBV5-1 and TRBJ1-3; TRBD1 matches 8 bases. The CDR3 loop spans 16 amino acids. Germline values: CDR1 SGHRS, CDR2 YFSETQ. V lost 4 bases, J lost 0 bases, and 6 bases stayed unmatched. The CDR3 reads CASSPGTGHSGNTIYF. As DNA, the CDR3 is TGCGCCAGCAGCCCCGGGACAGGACACTCTGGAAACACCATATATTTT.

The chain recombines TRBV11-2 with TRBJ2-7, with 12 bases that match TRBD2. The CDR3 length is 16 residues. V gave up 6 bases and J gave up 2 bases; unmatched junction bases: 8. CDR1 is SGHAT, CDR2 FQNNGV, per germline. In DNA, the CDR3 is TGTGCCAGCAGACGGACTAGCGGGATCACAACCTACGAGCAGTACTTC. It encodes CASRRTSGITTYEQYF.

J is TRBJ1-6 and V is TRBV6-5; 7 bases are a match to TRBD1. The germline CDR1 and CDR2 sequences are MNHEY and SVGAGI. V lost 6 bases, J lost 8 bases, and 4 bases stayed unmatched. The CDR3 contains 13 residues. The CDR3 reads CASRDRVHSPLHF. The CDR3 DNA is TGTGCCAGCAGAGACAGGGTGCATTCACCCCTCCACTTT.

The chain carries TRBV10-2 and TRBJ2-5; 10 nucleotides align to TRBD2. Germline V gene data show CDR1 as WSHSY and CDR2 as SAAADI. The length of the CDR3 is 16 residues. V shed 3 bases and J 5 bases; nucleotides not matched to a gene: 9. CDR3 region: CASSEYSGRVGETQYF. The CDR3 DNA is TGCGCCAGCAGTGAATACAGCGGGAGGGTCGGGGAGACCCAGTACTTC.

A single count supports this clone. CDR3 in amino acids: CASSYNRANTEAFF. The DNA of the CDR3 is TGTGCCAGCAGTTACAACAGGGCGAACACTGAAGCTTTCTTT. The rearrangement uses TRBV6-5 and TRBJ1-1; D is perhaps TRBD1 (6 bases). The CDR3 extends over 14 amino acids. Germline values: CDR1 MNHEY, CDR2 SVGAGI. V lost 2 bases to trimming and J lost 1 base, with 8 bases between them.

V gene TRBV4-1 combines with J gene TRBJ1-5; TRBD1 might be the D (6 bases). CDR1 is MGHRA and CDR2 is YSYEKL in the germline V gene. V was trimmed by 3 bases and J by 6 bases, leaving 9 bases between them. The CDR3 is 13 amino acids. CDR3 amino acids: CASSQTGIQPQHF. The CDR3 coding sequence is TGCGCCAGCAGCCAGACAGGAATTCAGCCCCAGCATTTT.

The chain combines TRBV5-1 with TRBJ1-1, with D possibly being TRBD1 (6 bases). V lost 1 base and J 3 bases, leaving 10 bases between the germline ends. The CDR3 runs to 14 residues. Germline CDR1 is SGHRS and CDR2 is YFSETQ. The CDR3 protein is CASSLSGVDTEAFF. The CDR3 DNA reads TGCGCCAGCAGCTTGTCAGGGGTCGACACTGAAGCTTTCTTT.

The chain recombines TRBV7-3 with TRBJ1-1; D unresolved. The CDR3 totals 13 residues. Looked up from germline, CDR1 is SGHTA and CDR2 is FQGTGA. The germline V and J ends were trimmed by 3 bases and 3 bases, with 8 bases remaining between them. The CDR3 is CASSFFEDTEAFF. The CDR3 nucleotides read TGTGCCAGCAGCTTTTTTGAGGACACTGAAGCTTTCTTT. Based on the CDR3 plus reference TRBV7-3 and TRBJ1-1, the full variable domain is GAGVSQTPSNKVTEKGKYVELRCDPISGHTALYWYRQSLGQGPEFLIYFQGTGAADDSGLPNDRFFAVRPEGSVSTLKIQRTERGDSAVYLCASSFFEDTEAFFGQGTRLTVV.

The CDR3 sequence is CASSFRGAGNTIYF. The CDR3 DNA is TGTGCCAGCAGTTTTCGGGGGGCAGGAAACACCATATATTTT. This chain links TRBV28 with TRBJ1-3, with a possible D match to TRBD1 (6 bases). The CDR3 consists of 14 residues. The V gene lost 3 bases and the J gene lost 4 bases, with 10 bases spanning the gap. Germline lookup yields CDR1 MDHEN and CDR2 SYDVKM.

In DNA form, the CDR3 reads TGTGCCAGTAGAAGACAGGGGTATAGCAATCAGCCCCAGCATTTT. It yields the protein CASRRQGYSNQPQHF. The rearrangement links TRBV19 to TRBJ1-5; 8 nucleotides align to TRBD1. The CDR3 runs 15 residues. Germline lookup yields CDR1 LNHDA and CDR2 SQIVND (reference sequence). V was pared by 6 bases and J by 0 bases, with 4 bases of the junction left unmatched.

The rearrangement links TRBV11-1 to TRBJ2-3; D is unresolved. The germline V and J ends were trimmed by 7 bases and 2 bases, with 13 bases remaining between them. CDR1 SGHAT and CDR2 FQDESV come from the germline V gene (reference sequence). This CDR3 is 14 amino acids long. The CDR3 DNA follows: TGTGCCAGCACGCAGGCGTTTCTCACAGATACGCAGTATTTT. Amino acid sequence: CASTQAFLTDTQYF. Looking up the rest from reference TRBV11-1 and TRBJ2-3 gives the full variable domain: EAEVAQSPRYKITEKSQAVAFWCDPISGHATLYWYRQILGQGPELLVQFQDESVVDDSQLPKDRFSAERLKGVDSTLKIQPAELGDSAMYLCASTQAFLTDTQYFGPGTRLTVL.

The chain is built from TRBV2 and TRBJ2-3, with a possible D match to TRBD2 (6 bases). Trimming cost V 1 base and J 0 bases, with 14 bases left between them. Germline CDR1 SNHLY, CDR2 FYNNEI. This CDR3 comprises 17 residues. CDR3: CASSEEPSARSTDTQYF. CDR3 bases: TGTGCCAGCAGTGAAGAGCCTAGCGCGAGAAGCACAGATACGCAGTATTTT.

The chain carries TRBV19 and TRBJ1-1, with 8 bases lining up with TRBD1. CDR1 and CDR2 (germline): LNHDA, SQIVND (reference sequence). The CDR3 consists of 13 residues. The junction had 3 bases not matched to a gene; V was cut back by 6 bases and J by 3 bases. The CDR3 coding sequence is TGTGCCAGTAGGTCGGACAGGGACACTGAAGCTTTCTTT. Translating gives CASRSDRDTEAFF.

The rearrangement uses TRBV7-9 and TRBJ1-2; 7 bases match TRBD1. This CDR3 contains 14 residues. Germline V gene lookup returns CDR1 SEHNR and CDR2 FQNEAQ (reference sequence). V trimming: 2 bases; J trimming: 8 bases; junction bases outside the gene matches: 8. The CDR3 reads CASSLIGGGGGYTF. CDR3 coding DNA: TGTGCCAGCAGCTTAATAGGGGGCGGAGGCGGCTACACCTTC.

This sequence joins TRBV7-3 and TRBJ2-2, with a tentative D call TRBD2 (6 bases). Germline CDR1 and CDR2: SGHTA and FQGTGA. Deletions cut 0 bases from V and 7 bases from J, with 15 bases between. The CDR3 is 16 residues long. The CDR3 coding sequence is TGTGCCAGCAGCTTAACGTTCGGAGGGGTCAGCGGGGAGCTGTTTTTT. It translates to CASSLTFGGVSGELFF.